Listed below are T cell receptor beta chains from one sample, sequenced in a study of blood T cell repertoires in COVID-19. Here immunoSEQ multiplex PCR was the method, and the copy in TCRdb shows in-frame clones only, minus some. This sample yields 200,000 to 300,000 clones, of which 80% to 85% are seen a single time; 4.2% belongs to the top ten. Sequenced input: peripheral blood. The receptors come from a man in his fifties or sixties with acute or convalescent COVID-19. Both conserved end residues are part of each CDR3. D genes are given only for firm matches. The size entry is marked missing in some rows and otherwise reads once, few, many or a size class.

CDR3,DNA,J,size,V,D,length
CASSLLAGGYEQYF,TGTGCCAGCAGTTTATTAGCGGGGGGCTACGAGCAGTACTTC,TRBJ2-7,-,TRBV27,TRBD2,14
CASSLPGGQETQYF,TGTGCCAGCAGCTTACCCGGGGGGCAAGAGACCCAGTACTTC,TRBJ2-5,few,TRBV11-2,TRBD2,14
CASSYFHTGGELFF,TGTGCCAGCAGTTATTTCCATACCGGCGGGGAGCTGTTTTTT,TRBJ2-2,-,TRBV6-2/TRBV6-3,-,14
CASSLRNEQFF,TGTGCCAGCAGTTTACGGAATGAGCAGTTCTTC,TRBJ2-1,few,TRBV5-8,-,11
CASSYLTAGNTIYF,TGTGCCAGCAGTTACTTGACAGCCGGAAACACCATATATTTT,TRBJ1-3,few,TRBV6-6,-,14
CASSFRGSGEKLFF,TGTGCCAGCAGTTTTAGGGGTAGCGGTGAAAAACTGTTTTTT,TRBJ1-4,-,TRBV27,-,14
CASSYSLAVDTQYF,TGTGCCAGCAGTTACAGTCTAGCGGTAGATACGCAGTATTTT,TRBJ2-3,-,TRBV6-5,TRBD2,14
CASSQAEWTSGANVLTF,TGCGCCAGCAGCCAAGCGGAGTGGACATCTGGGGCCAACGTCCTGACTTTC,TRBJ2-6,-,TRBV4-3,-,17
CASSRVPGVHEQYF,TGTGCCAGCAGCCGGGTTCCAGGGGTCCACGAGCAGTACTTC,TRBJ2-7,-,TRBV27,-,14
CASSPLGGSYEQYF,TGTGCCAGCAGCCCCCTGGGGGGATCCTACGAGCAGTACTTC,TRBJ2-7,-,TRBV6-5,-,14
CASSLAGQGANGELFF,TGTGCCAGCAGCTTGGCTGGACAGGGGGCTAACGGGGAGCTGTTTTTT,TRBJ2-2,-,TRBV5-4,TRBD1,16
CSGSTGVTNEKLFF,TGCAGCGGTTCGACAGGGGTAACTAATGAAAAACTGTTTTTT,TRBJ1-4,-,TRBV29-1,TRBD1,14
CASSQVRGVGAFF,TGTGCCAGCAGCCAAGTCCGGGGGGTTGGAGCTTTCTTT,TRBJ1-1,few,TRBV3-1/TRBV3-2,-,13
CASSNLVQTGRSQPQHF,TGTGCCAGTAGCAATTTAGTCCAGACAGGTAGAAGTCAGCCCCAGCATTTT,TRBJ1-5,-,TRBV19,-,17
CASSLGREKETQYF,TGCGCCAGCAGCTTGGGTAGGGAGAAAGAGACCCAGTACTTC,TRBJ2-5,-,TRBV5-1,-,14
CASSPGLANTGELFF,TGTGCCAGCTCACCGGGACTAGCGAACACCGGGGAGCTGTTTTTT,TRBJ2-2,-,TRBV18,TRBD2,15
CASSLTGDRPHGYTF,TGCGCCAGCAGCTTGACAGGGGACCGCCCGCATGGCTACACCTTC,TRBJ1-2,-,TRBV5-1,TRBD1,15
CASSLLESVDTQYF,TGCGCCAGCAGCTTGCTAGAATCGGTAGATACGCAGTATTTT,TRBJ2-3,-,TRBV5-1,-,14
CASSLGTALYEQYF,TGTGCCAGCAGCTTAGGGACAGCCCTCTACGAGCAGTACTTC,TRBJ2-7,-,TRBV7-6,-,14
CASSVGPGGYEQYF,TGTGCCAGCAGCGTAGGCCCGGGGGGCTACGAGCAGTACTTC,TRBJ2-7,-,TRBV9,TRBD2,14
CASSSRGGQYF,TGTGCCAGCAGCTCGAGAGGTGGGCAGTACTTC,TRBJ2-7,-,TRBV11-2,-,11
CASSLGQGRYEQYF,TGTGCCAGCAGCCTCGGACAGGGGAGGTACGAGCAGTACTTC,TRBJ2-7,-,TRBV7-2,TRBD1,14
CASNRGLEQFF,TGTGCCAGCAACAGGGGGCTTGAGCAGTTCTTC,TRBJ2-1,-,TRBV6-1,TRBD1,11
CASRTGGLTEAFF,TGTGCCAGCAGGACCGGGGGGCTCACTGAAGCTTTCTTT,TRBJ1-1,-,TRBV28,-,13
CASSSANGGGTEAFF,TGTGCCAGCAGTTCCGCCAACGGGGGAGGTACTGAAGCTTTCTTT,TRBJ1-1,-,TRBV6-5,-,15
CASSLRLAGFDEQYF,TGTGCCAGCAGCTTGAGGCTAGCGGGATTCGACGAGCAGTACTTC,TRBJ2-7,-,TRBV5-4,TRBD2,15
CASSWGLLAGTDTQYF,TGTGCCAGCAGTTGGGGGTTGCTAGCGGGGACAGATACGCAGTATTTT,TRBJ2-3,-,TRBV11-3,TRBD2,16
CASSFGTSGRGDTQYF,TGTGCCAGCAGTTTCGGGACTAGCGGGAGAGGAGATACGCAGTATTTT,TRBJ2-3,-,TRBV6-6,TRBD2,16
CASSAAGEVRTEAFF,TGTGCCAGCTCCGCAGCAGGGGAAGTTCGGACTGAAGCTTTCTTT,TRBJ1-1,-,TRBV18,-,15
CASSLESGTSEDHHLTDTQYF,TGTGCCAGCAGTTTAGAGTCAGGGACTAGCGAGGATCACCACCTCACAGATACGCAGTATTTT,TRBJ2-3,-,TRBV27,TRBD2,21
CASSARQGHNSPLHF,TGTGCCAGCAGCGCACGACAGGGACATAATTCACCCCTCCACTTT,TRBJ1-6,-,TRBV7-6,TRBD1,15
CASSRAAREVGYTDTQYF,TGTGCCAGTAGTCGAGCGGCCCGAGAAGTGGGGTACACAGATACGCAGTATTTT,TRBJ2-3,-,TRBV19,-,18
CASSSTLYEQYF,TGTGCCAGCAGTTCGACTCTTTACGAGCAGTACTTC,TRBJ2-7,-,TRBV28,-,12
CASSNHRGSNFQETQYF,TGTGCCAGTAGTAATCACAGGGGCTCAAACTTCCAAGAGACCCAGTACTTC,TRBJ2-5,-,TRBV19,TRBD1,17
CASSQDSGTAKNIQYF,TGCGCCAGCAGCCAAGATAGCGGGACCGCCAAAAACATTCAGTACTTC,TRBJ2-4,once,TRBV4-3,TRBD2,16
CSVKGGRDSYNEQFF,TGCAGCGTGAAAGGAGGGAGGGATTCCTACAATGAGCAGTTCTTC,TRBJ2-1,-,TRBV29-1,TRBD2,15
CASSSLAATPYEQYF,TGTGCCAGCTCGTCCCTAGCGGCGACCCCCTACGAGCAGTACTTC,TRBJ2-7,-,TRBV7-9,TRBD2,15
CASSLGLDRGHGYTF,TGCGCCAGCAGCTTGGGATTGGACAGGGGGCATGGCTACACCTTC,TRBJ1-2,-,TRBV5-1,TRBD1,15
CASSAYDRGPQITNEKLFF,TGTGCCAGCAGCGCATACGACAGGGGCCCTCAAATAACTAATGAAAAACTGTTTTTT,TRBJ1-4,-,TRBV7-6,TRBD1,19
CASSLSGAPNEKLFF,TGCGCCAGCAGCTTGAGCGGGGCCCCTAATGAAAAACTGTTTTTT,TRBJ1-4,few,TRBV5-1,-,15
CASSPELSRDGYTF,TGTGCCAGCAGTCCTGAGTTATCGCGGGATGGCTACACCTTC,TRBJ1-2,-,TRBV28,-,14
CASSANTEAFF,TGTGCCAGCTCGGCCAACACTGAAGCTTTCTTT,TRBJ1-1,-,TRBV18,-,11
CASSFEVARDTEAFF,TGTGCCAGCAGCTTTGAGGTGGCGCGTGACACTGAAGCTTTCTTT,TRBJ1-1,-,TRBV7-9,-,15
CASSSFGGTSSNEQFF,TGTGCCAGCAGCTCGTTCGGGGGGACGTCCTCCAATGAGCAGTTCTTC,TRBJ2-1,once,TRBV7-3,TRBD2,16
CAWSVGQGNSPLHF,TGTGCCTGGAGTGTAGGACAGGGTAATTCACCCCTCCACTTT,TRBJ1-6,-,TRBV30,TRBD1,14
CASSSPLAGAQFF,TGTGCCAGCAGCTCGCCGTTAGCGGGAGCGCAGTTCTTC,TRBJ2-1,-,TRBV14,TRBD2,13
CASSEEGRAFF,TGTGCCAGCAGTGAAGAGGGGAGGGCTTTCTTT,TRBJ1-1,-,TRBV6-1,-,11
CASSRQGVNYGYTF,TGTGCCAGCAGCAGACAGGGGGTAAACTATGGCTACACCTTC,TRBJ1-2,-,TRBV5-4,TRBD1,14
CASSSRAGVEQFF,TGTGCCAGCAGCTCACGTGCGGGGGTGGAGCAGTTCTTC,TRBJ2-1,once,TRBV7-3,TRBD2,13
CASSLRQDITGELFF,TGCGCCAGCAGCTTGCGACAGGATATCACCGGGGAGCTGTTTTTT,TRBJ2-2,-,TRBV5-1,-,15
CASSFQGRGETQYF,TGTGCCAGCAGCTTTCAGGGGAGGGGAGAGACCCAGTACTTC,TRBJ2-5,-,TRBV21-1,-,14
CATSELPDREIYGYTF,TGTGCCACCAGTGAGCTCCCGGACAGGGAAATCTATGGCTACACCTTC,TRBJ1-2,-,TRBV24-1,TRBD1,16
CASRSRGRNEQFF,TGTGCCAGCAGGAGCAGGGGGCGGAATGAGCAGTTCTTC,TRBJ2-1,-,TRBV12-3/TRBV12-4,TRBD1,13
CASSEADRGPNQPQHF,TGTGCCAGCAGTGAAGCGGACAGGGGTCCGAATCAGCCCCAGCATTTT,TRBJ1-5,few,TRBV6-1,TRBD1,16
CASSRDRERSF,TGTGCCAGCAGTCGGGACAGGGAACGTAGTTTT,TRBJ1-4,-,TRBV28,TRBD1,11
CASSFETGTGSTDTQYF,TGTGCCAGCAGTTTTGAAACCGGGACAGGTAGCACAGATACGCAGTATTTT,TRBJ2-3,-,TRBV28,TRBD1,17
CASSRGQGLSNYGYTF,TGTGCCAGCAGCCGCGGACAGGGGTTATCTAACTATGGCTACACCTTC,TRBJ1-2,-,TRBV7-9,TRBD1,16